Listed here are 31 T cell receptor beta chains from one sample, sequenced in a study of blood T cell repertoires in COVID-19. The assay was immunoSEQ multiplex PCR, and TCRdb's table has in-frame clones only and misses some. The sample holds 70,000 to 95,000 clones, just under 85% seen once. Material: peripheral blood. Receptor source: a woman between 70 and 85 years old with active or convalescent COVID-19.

This CDR3 reads CASSYGLPVYEQYF. In nucleotides, the CDR3 is TGTGCCAGCAGCTACGGACTGCCAGTCTACGAGCAGTACTTC. The V gene is TRBV4-2, the J gene TRBJ2-7, with TRBD2 as a possible D gene (5 bases). V shed 5 bases and J shed 3 bases, with 14 bases lying between them. Per the germline V gene, CDR1 is LGHNA and CDR2 is YNFKEQ. CDR3 size: 14 residues.

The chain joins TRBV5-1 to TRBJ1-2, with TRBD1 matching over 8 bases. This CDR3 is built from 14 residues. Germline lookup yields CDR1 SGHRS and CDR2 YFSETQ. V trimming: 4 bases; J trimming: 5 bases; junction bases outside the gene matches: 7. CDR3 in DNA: TGCGCCAGCAGCGCGGACAGGGTAAAGTATGGCTACACCTTC. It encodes CASSADRVKYGYTF.

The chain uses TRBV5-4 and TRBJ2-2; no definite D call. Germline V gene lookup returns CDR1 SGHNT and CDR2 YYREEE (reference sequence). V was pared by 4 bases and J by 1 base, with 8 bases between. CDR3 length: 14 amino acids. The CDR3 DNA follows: TGTGCCAGCAGCCCTCAACAGAACACCGGGGAGCTGTTTTTT. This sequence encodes CASSPQQNTGELFF.

CDR3 region: CASSPETGGSYEQYF. The CDR3 DNA sequence: TGCGCCAGCAGCCCAGAGACAGGGGGGTCCTACGAGCAGTACTTC. The chain joins TRBV5-1 to TRBJ2-7, with 9 bases identical to TRBD1. This CDR3 contains 15 residues. Germline lookup yields CDR1 SGHRS and CDR2 YFSETQ. With V trimmed by 4 bases and J by 1 base, 6 bases remained unmatched.

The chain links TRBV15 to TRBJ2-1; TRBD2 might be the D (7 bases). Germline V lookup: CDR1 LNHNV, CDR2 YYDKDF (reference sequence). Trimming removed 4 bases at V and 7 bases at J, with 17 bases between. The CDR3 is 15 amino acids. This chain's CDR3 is CATSKLGGGVNEQFF. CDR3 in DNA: TGTGCCACCAGCAAACTTGGAGGGGGGGTGAATGAGCAGTTCTTC.

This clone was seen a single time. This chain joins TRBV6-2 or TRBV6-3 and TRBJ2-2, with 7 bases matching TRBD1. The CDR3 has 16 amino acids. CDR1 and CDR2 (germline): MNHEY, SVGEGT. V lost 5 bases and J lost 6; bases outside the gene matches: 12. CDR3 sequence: CASSPHGTANAGELFF. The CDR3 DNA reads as TGTGCCAGCAGTCCCCACGGGACAGCCAACGCCGGGGAGCTGTTTTTT.

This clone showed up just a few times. Here the CDR3 DNA reads TGCGCCAGCAGCTTGGAATCGGGGGTAAACATTCAGTACTTC. Protein product: CASSLESGVNIQYF. This rearrangement joins TRBV5-1 to TRBJ2-4, with D possibly matching TRBD2 (6 bases). V gave up 0 bases and J gave up 6 bases, with 10 bases separating them. Germline V gene sequence: CDR1 SGHRS, CDR2 YFSETQ. CDR3 length: 14 residues.

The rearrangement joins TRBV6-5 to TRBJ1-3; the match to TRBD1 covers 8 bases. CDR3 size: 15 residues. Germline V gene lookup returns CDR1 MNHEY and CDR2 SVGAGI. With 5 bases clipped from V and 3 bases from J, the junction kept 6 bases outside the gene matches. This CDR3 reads CASSRQTGVGNTIYF. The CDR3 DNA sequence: TGTGCCAGCAGTCGCCAGACAGGGGTTGGAAACACCATATATTTT.

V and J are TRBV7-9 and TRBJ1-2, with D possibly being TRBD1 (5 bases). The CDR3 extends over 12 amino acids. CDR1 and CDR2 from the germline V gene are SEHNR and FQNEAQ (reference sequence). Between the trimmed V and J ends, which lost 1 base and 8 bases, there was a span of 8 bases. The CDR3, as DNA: TGTGCCAGCAGCTTAGAGGGGCACGGCTACACCTTC. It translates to CASSLEGHGYTF. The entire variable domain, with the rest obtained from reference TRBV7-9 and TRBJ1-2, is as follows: DTGVSQNPRHKITKRGQNVTFRCDPISEHNRLYWYRQTLGQGPEFLTYFQNEAQLEKSRLLSDRFSAERPKGSFSTLEIQRTEQGDSAMYLCASSLEGHGYTFGSGTRLTVV.

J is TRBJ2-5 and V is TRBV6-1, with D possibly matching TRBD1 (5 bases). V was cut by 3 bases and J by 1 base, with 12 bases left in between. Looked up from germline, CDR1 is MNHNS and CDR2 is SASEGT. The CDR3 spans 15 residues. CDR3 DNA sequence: TGTGCCAGCAGTGACCCAGGGAAGGGCCAAGAGACCCAGTACTTC. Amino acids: CASSDPGKGQETQYF.

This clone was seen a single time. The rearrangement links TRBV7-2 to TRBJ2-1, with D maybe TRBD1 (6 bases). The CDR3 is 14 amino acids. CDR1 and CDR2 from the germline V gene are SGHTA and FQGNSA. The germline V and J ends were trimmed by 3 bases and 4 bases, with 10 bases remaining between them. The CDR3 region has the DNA TGTGCCAGCAGCTTGGGACAACAATACAATGAGCAGTTCTTC. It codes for CASSLGQQYNEQFF.

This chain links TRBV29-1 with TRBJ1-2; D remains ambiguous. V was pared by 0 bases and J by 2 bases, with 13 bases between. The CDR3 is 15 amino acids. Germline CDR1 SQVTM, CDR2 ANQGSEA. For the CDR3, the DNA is TGCAGCGTTGAAGATCGGAAAACGCGGAACTATGGCTACACCTTC. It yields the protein CSVEDRKTRNYGYTF.

The CDR3 loop is CSVGRDNNSPLHF. The DNA for the CDR3 is TGCAGCGTGGGGAGGGACAATAATTCACCCCTCCACTTT. V usage is TRBV29-1 and J usage is TRBJ1-6, with a tentative D call TRBD1 (6 bases). V was cut by 6 bases and J by 5 bases, with 11 bases left in between. Germline loops: CDR1 SQVTM, CDR2 ANQGSEA. This CDR3 has 13 amino acids. The full variable domain, rest sourced from reference TRBV29-1 and TRBJ1-6, is SAVISQKPSRDICQRGTSLTIQCQVDSQVTMMFWYRQQPGQSLTLIATANQGSEATYESGFVIDKFPISRPNLTFSTLTVSNMSPEDSSIYLCSVGRDNNSPLHFGNGTRLTVT.

The CDR3 DNA is TGTGCCAGCTCACTACGACAGGGTGATGAAAAACTGTTTTTT. Residues: CASSLRQGDEKLFF. The rearrangement links TRBV18 to TRBJ1-4, with 7 bases that match TRBD1. V lost 4 bases, J lost 6 bases, and 5 bases stayed unmatched. The CDR3 contains 14 residues. CDR1 is KGHSH, CDR2 LQKENI, per germline.

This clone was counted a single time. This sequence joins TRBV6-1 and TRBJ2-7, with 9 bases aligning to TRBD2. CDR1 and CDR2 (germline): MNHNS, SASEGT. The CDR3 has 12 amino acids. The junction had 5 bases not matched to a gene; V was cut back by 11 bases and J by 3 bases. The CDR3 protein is CASERGDYEQYF. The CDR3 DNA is TGTGCCTCTGAGCGGGGGGACTACGAGCAGTACTTC.

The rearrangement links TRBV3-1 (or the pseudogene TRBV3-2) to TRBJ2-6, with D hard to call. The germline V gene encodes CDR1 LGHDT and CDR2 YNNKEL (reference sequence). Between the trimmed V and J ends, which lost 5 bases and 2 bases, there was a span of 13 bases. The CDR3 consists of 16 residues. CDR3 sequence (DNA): TGTGCCAGCAGCGGTCGGCAGGTAACTGGGGCCAACGTCCTGACTTTC. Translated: CASSGRQVTGANVLTF.

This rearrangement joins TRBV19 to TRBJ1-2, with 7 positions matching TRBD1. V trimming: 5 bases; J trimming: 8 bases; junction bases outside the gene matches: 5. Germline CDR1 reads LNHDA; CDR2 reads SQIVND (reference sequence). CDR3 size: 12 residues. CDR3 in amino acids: CASSARDSGYTF. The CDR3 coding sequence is TGTGCCAGTAGTGCCAGGGACAGCGGCTACACCTTC.

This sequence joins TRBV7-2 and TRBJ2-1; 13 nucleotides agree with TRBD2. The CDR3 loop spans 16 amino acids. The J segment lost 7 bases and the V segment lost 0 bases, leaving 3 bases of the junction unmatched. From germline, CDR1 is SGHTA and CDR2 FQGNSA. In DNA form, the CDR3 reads TGTGCCAGCAGCTTAGCACTAGCGGGGGGGCTAAATGAGCAGTTCTTC. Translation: CASSLALAGGLNEQFF. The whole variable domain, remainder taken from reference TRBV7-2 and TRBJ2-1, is GAGVSQSPSNKVTEKGKDVELRCDPISGHTALYWYRQSLGQGLEFLIYFQGNSAPDKSGLPSDRFSAERTGGSVSTLTIQRTQQEDSAVYLCASSLALAGGLNEQFFGPGTRLTVL.

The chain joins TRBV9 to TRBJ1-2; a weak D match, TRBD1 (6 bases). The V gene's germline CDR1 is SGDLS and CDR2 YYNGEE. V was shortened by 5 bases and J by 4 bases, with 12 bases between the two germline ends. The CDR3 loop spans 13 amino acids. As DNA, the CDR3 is TGTGCCAGCAGTGATACAGGGTTCTATGGCTACACCTTC. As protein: CASSDTGFYGYTF.

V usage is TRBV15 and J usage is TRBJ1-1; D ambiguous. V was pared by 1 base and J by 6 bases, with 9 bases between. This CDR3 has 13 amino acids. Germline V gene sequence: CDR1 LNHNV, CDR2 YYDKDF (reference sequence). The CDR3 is CATSRGGEPEAFF. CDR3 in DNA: TGTGCCACCAGCAGAGGTGGGGAGCCTGAAGCTTTCTTT.

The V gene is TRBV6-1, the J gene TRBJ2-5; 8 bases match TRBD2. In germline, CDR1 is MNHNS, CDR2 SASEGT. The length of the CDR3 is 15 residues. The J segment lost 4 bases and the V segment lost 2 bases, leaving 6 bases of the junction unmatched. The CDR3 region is CASSEMGTRTETQYF. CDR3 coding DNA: TGTGCCAGCAGTGAAATGGGGACTAGAACAGAGACCCAGTACTTC.

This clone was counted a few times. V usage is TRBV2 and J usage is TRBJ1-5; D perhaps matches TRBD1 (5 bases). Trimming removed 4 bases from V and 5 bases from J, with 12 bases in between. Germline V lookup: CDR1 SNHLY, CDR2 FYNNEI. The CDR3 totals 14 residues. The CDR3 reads CASSVSQGDQPQHF. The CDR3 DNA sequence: TGTGCCAGCAGTGTTTCCCAGGGTGATCAGCCCCAGCATTTT.

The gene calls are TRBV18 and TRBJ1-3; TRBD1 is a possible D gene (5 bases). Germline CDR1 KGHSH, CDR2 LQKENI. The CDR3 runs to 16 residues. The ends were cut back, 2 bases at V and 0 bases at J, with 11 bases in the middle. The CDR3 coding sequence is TGTGCCAGCTCACCAGAACAGGCCCTCTCTGGAAACACCATATATTTT. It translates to CASSPEQALSGNTIYF.

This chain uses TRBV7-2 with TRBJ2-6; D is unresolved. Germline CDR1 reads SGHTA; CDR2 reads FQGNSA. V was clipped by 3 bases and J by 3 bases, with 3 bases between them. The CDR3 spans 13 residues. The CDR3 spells CASSFFGANVLTF. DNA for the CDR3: TGTGCCAGCAGCTTCTTTGGGGCCAACGTCCTGACTTTC.

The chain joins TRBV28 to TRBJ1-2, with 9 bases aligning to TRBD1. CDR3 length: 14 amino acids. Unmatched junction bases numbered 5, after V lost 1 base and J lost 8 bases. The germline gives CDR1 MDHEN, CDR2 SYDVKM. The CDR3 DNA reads TGTGCCAGCAGTTTATTACAGGGGGCGGAGGGCTACACCTTC. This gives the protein CASSLLQGAEGYTF.

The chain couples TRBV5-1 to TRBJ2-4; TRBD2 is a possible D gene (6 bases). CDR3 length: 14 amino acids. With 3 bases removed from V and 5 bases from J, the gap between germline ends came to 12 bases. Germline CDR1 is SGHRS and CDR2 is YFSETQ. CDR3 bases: TGCGCCAGCAGCTCCCGGGACTTCCAAAACATTCAGTACTTC. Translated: CASSSRDFQNIQYF. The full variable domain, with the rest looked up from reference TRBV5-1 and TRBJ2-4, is KAGVTQTPRYLIKTRGQQVTLSCSPISGHRSVSWYQQTPGQGLQFLFEYFSETQRNKGNFPGRFSGRQFSNSRSEMNVSTLELGDSALYLCASSSRDFQNIQYFGAGTRLSVL.

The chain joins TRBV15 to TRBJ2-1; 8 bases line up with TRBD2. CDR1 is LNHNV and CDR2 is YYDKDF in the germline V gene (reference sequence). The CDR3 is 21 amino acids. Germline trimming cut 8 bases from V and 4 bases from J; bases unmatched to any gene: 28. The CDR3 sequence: CATERPPGTHSAGGSYNEQFF. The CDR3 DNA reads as TGTGCCACCGAGAGGCCCCCGGGGACCCATAGCGCGGGGGGTTCTTACAATGAGCAGTTCTTC.

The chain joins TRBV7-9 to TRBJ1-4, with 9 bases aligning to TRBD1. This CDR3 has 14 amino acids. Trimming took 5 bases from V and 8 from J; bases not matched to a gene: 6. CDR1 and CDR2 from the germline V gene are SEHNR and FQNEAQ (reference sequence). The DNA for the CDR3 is TGTGCCAGCAGCCCTGGGACAGGGAGCGAAAAACTGTTTTTT. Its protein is CASSPGTGSEKLFF.

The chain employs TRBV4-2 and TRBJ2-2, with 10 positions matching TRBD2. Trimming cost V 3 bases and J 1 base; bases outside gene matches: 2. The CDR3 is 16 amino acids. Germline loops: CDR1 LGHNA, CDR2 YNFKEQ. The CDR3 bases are TGTGCCAGCAGCCAGGCTAGCGGGGGGAACACCGGGGAGCTGTTTTTT. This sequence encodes CASSQASGGNTGELFF.

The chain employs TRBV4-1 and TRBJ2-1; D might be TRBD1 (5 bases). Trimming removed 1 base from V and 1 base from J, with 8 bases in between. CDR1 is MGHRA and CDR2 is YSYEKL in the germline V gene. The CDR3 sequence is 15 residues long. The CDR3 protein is CASSQAAGSYNEQFF. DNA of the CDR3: TGCGCCAGCAGCCAAGCGGCAGGGTCCTACAATGAGCAGTTCTTC.

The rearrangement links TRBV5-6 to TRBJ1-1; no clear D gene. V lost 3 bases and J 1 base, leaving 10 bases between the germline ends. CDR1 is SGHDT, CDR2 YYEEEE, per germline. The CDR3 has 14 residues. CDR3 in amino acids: CASSWPTGNTEAFF. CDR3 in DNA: TGTGCCAGCAGCTGGCCGACGGGGAACACTGAAGCTTTCTTT.